These 3 T cell receptor beta chains originate from one sample sequenced in a study of cytomegalovirus exposure and HLA in healthy donors. In the PCR, 60 Vbeta and 13 Jbeta primers were used. The assay was immunoSEQ multiplex PCR, and TCRdb's table has in-frame clones only and misses some. The sample contains some 120,000 clones, more than 75% of which appear only once. Sequences were obtained from PBMCs. Receptor source: a man between 18 and 29 years old in good health and CMV-seronegative.

This clone was detected a few times. This chain connects TRBV6-4 to TRBJ2-3, with 11 positions matching TRBD2. Trimming at V came to 2 bases and at J to 1 base, leaving 2 bases not matched to a gene. The CDR3 sequence is 16 residues long. Per the germline V gene, CDR1 is MRHNA and CDR2 is SNTAGT. The DNA for the CDR3 is TGTGCCAGCAGTGACGTTAGCGGGGGGGGCACAGATACGCAGTATTTT. This codes for CASSDVSGGGTDTQYF.

The rearrangement joins TRBV10-2 to TRBJ1-5, with D possibly matching TRBD1 (5 bases). CDR3 size: 14 residues. The germline V gene encodes CDR1 WSHSY and CDR2 SAAADI. Trimming pared 2 bases from V and 6 bases from J, leaving 11 bases between. The CDR3 region has the DNA TGCGCCAGCAGTGAGAGTAGGGGAGGTCAGCCCCAGCATTTT. Its translation is CASSESRGGQPQHF.

The chain uses TRBV19 and TRBJ1-5; no clear D. Germline CDR1 and CDR2: LNHDA and SQIVND (reference sequence). V was trimmed by 3 bases and J by 1 base, leaving 13 bases between them. The CDR3 is 16 amino acids. In nucleotides, the CDR3 is TGTGCCAGTAGTATCGAGAAACTACGGAGCAATCAGCCCCAGCATTTT. Protein sequence: CASSIEKLRSNQPQHF.